This is a list of T cell receptor beta chains from one sample in a study of beta chain features in type 1 diabetes. The method was immunoSEQ multiplex PCR; TCRdb's version includes in-frame clones alone and lacks a portion of them. There are roughly 450,000 clones in the sample; 11% occur only once, and around 0.05% lies in the top ten. The material sequenced was naive CD4+ T cells from blood. These receptors were obtained from a woman in her late teens or twenties in good health. Both conserved end residues are trimmed from each CDR3.

j_call v_call cdr3_length cdr3_aa
TRBJ1-5 TRBV7-9 10 ASGHSNQPQH
TRBJ1-1 TRBV29-1 10 SADGGQGEAF
TRBJ2-3 TRBV5-1 14 ASSLMTSGVVDTQY
TRBJ1-2 TRBV9 13 ASSLDWGPNYGYT
TRBJ1-2 TRBV14 11 ASSPRPGYGYT
TRBJ1-1 TRBV7-2 11 ASSLLREEEAF
TRBJ1-1 TRBV14 13 ASSQIDRVGTEAF
TRBJ1-6 TRBV11-1 12 ASSSTLGVSPLH
TRBJ2-3 TRBV11-2 12 ASTRTGGTDTQY
TRBJ1-2 TRBV2 11 ASSEPGNYGYT
TRBJ2-1 TRBV11-2 13 ASSPGVANYNEQF
TRBJ2-2 TRBV14 15 ASSQEVALRSTGELF
TRBJ1-3 TRBV28 10 ASSLVGNTIY
TRBJ2-3 TRBV5-6 14 ASSPLGGVRTDTQY
TRBJ2-3 TRBV19 13 ASRGAGASTDTQY
TRBJ2-7 TRBV16 12 ASSQSQGAYEQY
TRBJ2-5 TRBV18 12 ASSPPWGPETQY
TRBJ1-4 TRBV28 13 ASSADRPTNEKLF
TRBJ2-5 TRBV6-5 13 ASSYPGTGEETQY
TRBJ2-4 TRBV5-1 13 ASSFLPGRQDIQY
TRBJ1-1 TRBV20-1 9 SASGGAEAF
TRBJ2-3 TRBV7-9 10 ASSWETGGQY
TRBJ2-1 TRBV2 8 ASSNNEQF
TRBJ2-1 TRBV29-1 12 SVGPAGAYNEQF
TRBJ2-7 TRBV27 14 ASSSSGPDLGYEQY
TRBJ2-1 TRBV7-9 9 ASSGYNEQF
TRBJ2-1 TRBV29-1 16 SVVWTGQFKGSYNEQF
TRBJ2-3 TRBV29-1 12 SGRWAGGPDTQY
TRBJ2-7 TRBV5-1 12 ASSLGQRDHEQY
TRBJ2-1 TRBV30 11 AWSPLLVNEQF
TRBJ1-1 TRBV30 11 ASSTSSATEAF
TRBJ1-1 TRBV5-1 14 ASSSTPQGVNTEAF
TRBJ2-1 TRBV5-1 12 ASSSTRVNNEQF
TRBJ2-3 TRBV9 13 ASSVGLVSTDTQY
TRBJ2-5 TRBV7-2 12 ASSQTGSQATQY